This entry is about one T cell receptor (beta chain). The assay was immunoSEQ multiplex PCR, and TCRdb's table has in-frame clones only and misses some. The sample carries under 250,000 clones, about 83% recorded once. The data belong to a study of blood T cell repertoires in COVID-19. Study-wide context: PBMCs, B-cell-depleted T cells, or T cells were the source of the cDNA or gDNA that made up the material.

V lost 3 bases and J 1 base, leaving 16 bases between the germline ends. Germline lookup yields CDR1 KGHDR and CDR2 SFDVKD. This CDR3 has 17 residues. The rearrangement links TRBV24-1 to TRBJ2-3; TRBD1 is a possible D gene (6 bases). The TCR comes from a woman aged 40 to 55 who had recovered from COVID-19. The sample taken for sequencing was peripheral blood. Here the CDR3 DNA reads TGTGCCACCAGTGATCCTCAGGGGCGAGGTGGCACAGATACGCAGTATTTT. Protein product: CATSDPQGRGGTDTQYF.